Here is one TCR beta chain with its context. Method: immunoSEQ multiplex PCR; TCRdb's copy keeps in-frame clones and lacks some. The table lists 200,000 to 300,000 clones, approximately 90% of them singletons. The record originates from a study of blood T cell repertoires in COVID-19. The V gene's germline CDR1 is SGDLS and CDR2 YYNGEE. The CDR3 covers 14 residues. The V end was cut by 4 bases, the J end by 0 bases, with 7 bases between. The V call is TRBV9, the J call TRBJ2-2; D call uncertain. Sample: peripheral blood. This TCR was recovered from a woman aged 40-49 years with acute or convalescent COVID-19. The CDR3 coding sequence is TGTGCCAGCAGCCTATACGCGAACACCGGGGAGCTGTTTTTT. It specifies CASSLYANTGELFF.